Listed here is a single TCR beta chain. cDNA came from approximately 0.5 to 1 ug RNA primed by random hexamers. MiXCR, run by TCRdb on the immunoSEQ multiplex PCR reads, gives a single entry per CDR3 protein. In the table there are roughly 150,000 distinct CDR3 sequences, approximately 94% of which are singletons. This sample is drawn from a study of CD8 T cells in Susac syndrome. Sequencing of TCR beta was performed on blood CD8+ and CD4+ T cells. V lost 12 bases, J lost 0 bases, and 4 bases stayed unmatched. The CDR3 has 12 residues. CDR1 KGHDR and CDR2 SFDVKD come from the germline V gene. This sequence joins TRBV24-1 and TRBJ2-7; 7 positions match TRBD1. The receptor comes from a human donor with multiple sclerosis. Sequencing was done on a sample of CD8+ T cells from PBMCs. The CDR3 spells CAPGQRSYEQYF. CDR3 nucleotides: TGTGCCCCGGGACAGCGCTCCTACGAGCAGTACTTC.